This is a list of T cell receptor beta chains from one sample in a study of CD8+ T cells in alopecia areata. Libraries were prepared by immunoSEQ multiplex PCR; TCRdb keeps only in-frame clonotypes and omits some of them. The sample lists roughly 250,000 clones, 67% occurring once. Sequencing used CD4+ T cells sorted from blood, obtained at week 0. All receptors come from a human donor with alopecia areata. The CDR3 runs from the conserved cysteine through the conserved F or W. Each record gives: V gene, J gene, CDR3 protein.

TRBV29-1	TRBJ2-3	CSVPVQQRLNTQYF
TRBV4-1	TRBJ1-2	CASSHAGVSGGYTF
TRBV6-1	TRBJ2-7	CASSNRQGYEQYF
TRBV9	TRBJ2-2	CASSVATRGTGELFF
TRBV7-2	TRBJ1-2	CASSLAGDPYYGYTF
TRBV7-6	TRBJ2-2	CASSFGAKTGELFF
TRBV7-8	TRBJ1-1	CASSLAQPNTEAFF
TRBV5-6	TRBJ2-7	CASSLVSGGIEQYF
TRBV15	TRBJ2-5	CATEGWPQETQYF
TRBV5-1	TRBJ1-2	CASSTGTENYGYTF
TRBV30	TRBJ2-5	CAWSVRGETQYF
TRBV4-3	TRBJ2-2	CASSQEQVGTGNTGELFF
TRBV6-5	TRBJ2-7	CASSPGALGTYEQYF
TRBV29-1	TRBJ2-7	CSVTSANYEQYF
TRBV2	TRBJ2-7	CASRRQGRASYEQYF
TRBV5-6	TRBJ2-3	CASSPRRGSHTDTQYF
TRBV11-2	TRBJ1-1	CASSFPRGVGAFF
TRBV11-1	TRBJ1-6	CASSEQASSPLHF
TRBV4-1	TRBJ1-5	CASSQDRDRDQPQHF
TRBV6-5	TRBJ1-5	CASRNTGGGNQPQHF
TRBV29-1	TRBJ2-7	CSVVSGYEQYF
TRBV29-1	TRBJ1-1	CSVENLPGVTEAFF
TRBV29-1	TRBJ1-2	CSVEKLLTYGYTF
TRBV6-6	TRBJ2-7	CASSYFAALYEQYF
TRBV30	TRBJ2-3	CAWSVDGVSTDTQYF
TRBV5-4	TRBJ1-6	CASSRQGSNSPLHF
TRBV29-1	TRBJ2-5	CSVRRDIQETQYF
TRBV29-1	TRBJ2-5	CSVGAAAQETQYF
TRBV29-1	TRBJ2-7	CSAGNSYEQYF
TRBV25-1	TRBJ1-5	CASSGGTLQHF
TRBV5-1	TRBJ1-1	CASSREHQTEAFF
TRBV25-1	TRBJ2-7	CASSSGGEQYF
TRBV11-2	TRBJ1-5	CASSSLVGSRNQPQHF
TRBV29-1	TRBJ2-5	CSVGDIQETQYF
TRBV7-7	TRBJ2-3	CASSFGGNTDTQYF
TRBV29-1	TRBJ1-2	CSDRVPQAYGYTF
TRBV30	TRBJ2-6	CAWRASGANVLTF
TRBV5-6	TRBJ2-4	CASSLGRQVPIQYF
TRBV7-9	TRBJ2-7	CASSLAFGQDSYEQYF